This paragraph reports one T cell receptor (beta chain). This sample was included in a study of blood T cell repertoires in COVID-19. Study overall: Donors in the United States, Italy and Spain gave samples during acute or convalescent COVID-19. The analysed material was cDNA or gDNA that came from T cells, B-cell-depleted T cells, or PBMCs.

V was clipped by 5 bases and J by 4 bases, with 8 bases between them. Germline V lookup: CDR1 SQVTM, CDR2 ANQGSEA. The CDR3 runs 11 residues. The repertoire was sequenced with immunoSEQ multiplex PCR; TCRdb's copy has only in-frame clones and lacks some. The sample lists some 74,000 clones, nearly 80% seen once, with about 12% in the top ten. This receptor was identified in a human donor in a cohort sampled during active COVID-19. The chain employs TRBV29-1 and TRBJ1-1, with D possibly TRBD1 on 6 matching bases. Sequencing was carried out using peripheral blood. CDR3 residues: CSVLTGTEAFF. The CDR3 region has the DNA TGCAGCGTTCTGACAGGCACTGAAGCTTTCTTT.